Below, one T cell receptor (beta chain) is given with its context. Its matching antigen is unknown. With iRepertoire HTBI primers and Arm-PCR of CDR3 regions, TCR beta libraries were built. Using its own MiXCR run on the multiplex PCR reads, TCRdb lists one record per CDR3 protein. This repertoire shows some 330,000 distinct CDR3 sequences, roughly 24% found once; its top ten account for approximately 30%. This specimen belongs to a study of regulatory T cells in long-lasting Graves disease. Study findings and constraints: The analysis examined peripheral blood only and excluded thyroid tissue.

Trimming left V 7 bases short and J 7 bases short, with 16 bases between. The CDR3 length is 13 residues. Germline CDR1 reads LNHDA; CDR2 reads SQIVND (reference sequence). Time point meaning: persistent/refractory GD, antithyroid drugs over 5 years with positive TRAb. After RNA was extracted from PBMCs, the TCR library was made from it. This sequence was found in a woman between 40 and 55 years old with Graves disease. V and J are TRBV19 and TRBJ1-1, with D uncertain. The sequences come from peripheral blood mononuclear cells (PBMCs), collected when the disease was refractory, from a patient treated with antithyroid drugs. The CDR3: CASTPGGSLEAFF. CDR3 DNA: TGTGCCAGTACCCCGGGAGGGTCCCTTGAAGCTTTCTTT.